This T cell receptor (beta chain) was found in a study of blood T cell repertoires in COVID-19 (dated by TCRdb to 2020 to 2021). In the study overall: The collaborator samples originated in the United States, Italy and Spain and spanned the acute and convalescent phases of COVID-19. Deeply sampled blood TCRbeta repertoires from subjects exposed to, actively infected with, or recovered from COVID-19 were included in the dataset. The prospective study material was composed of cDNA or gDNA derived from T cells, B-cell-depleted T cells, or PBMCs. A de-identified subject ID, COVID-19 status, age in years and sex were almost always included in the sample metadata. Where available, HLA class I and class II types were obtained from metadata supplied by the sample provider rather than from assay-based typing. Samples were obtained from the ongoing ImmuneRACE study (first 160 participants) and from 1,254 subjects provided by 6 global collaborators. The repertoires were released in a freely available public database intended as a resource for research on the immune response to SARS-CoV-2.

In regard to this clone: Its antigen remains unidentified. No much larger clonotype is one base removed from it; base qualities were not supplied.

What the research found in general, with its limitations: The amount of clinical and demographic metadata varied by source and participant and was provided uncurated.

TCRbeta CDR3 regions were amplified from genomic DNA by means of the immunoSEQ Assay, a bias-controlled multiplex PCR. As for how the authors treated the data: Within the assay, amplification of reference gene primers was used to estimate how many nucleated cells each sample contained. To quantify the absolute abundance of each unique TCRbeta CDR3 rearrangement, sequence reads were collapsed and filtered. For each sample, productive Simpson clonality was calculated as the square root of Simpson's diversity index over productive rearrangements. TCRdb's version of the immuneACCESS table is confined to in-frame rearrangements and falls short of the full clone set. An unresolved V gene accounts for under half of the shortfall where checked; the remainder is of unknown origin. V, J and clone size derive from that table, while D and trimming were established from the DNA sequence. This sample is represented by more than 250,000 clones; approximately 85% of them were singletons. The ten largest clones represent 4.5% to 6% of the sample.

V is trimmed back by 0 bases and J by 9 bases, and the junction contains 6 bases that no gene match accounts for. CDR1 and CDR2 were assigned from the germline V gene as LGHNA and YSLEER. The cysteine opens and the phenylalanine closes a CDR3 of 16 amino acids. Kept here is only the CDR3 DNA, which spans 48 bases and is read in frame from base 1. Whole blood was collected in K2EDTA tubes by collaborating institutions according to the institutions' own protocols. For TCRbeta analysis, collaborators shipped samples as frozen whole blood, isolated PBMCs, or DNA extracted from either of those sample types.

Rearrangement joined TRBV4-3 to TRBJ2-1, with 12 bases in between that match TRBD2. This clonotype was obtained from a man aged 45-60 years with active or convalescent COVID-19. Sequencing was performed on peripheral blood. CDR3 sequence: CASSQEGLAGKGEQFF. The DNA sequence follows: TGCGCCAGCAGCCAAGAAGGACTAGCGGGGAAAGGTGAGCAGTTCTTC.